These 9 T cell receptor beta chains originate from one sample sequenced in a study of blood T cell repertoires in COVID-19. Assay used: immunoSEQ multiplex PCR; TCRdb lists only in-frame clones, some missing. The data hold around 97,000 clones, with approximately 84% observed a single time. Sequencing input: peripheral blood. The receptors come from a man in his sixties or seventies with acute or convalescent COVID-19.

The CDR3 spells CASSREGTGKVNTF. Here the CDR3 DNA reads TGTGCCAGCAGCCGAGAAGGGACAGGCAAAGTCAACACCTTC. V is TRBV7-9 and J is TRBJ1-2, with 8 bases aligning to TRBD1. The V and J ends lost 5 bases and 12 bases, in that order; junction bases with no gene match: 14. This CDR3 region has 14 residues. Germline assignment: CDR1 SEHNR and CDR2 FQNEAQ (reference sequence).

This chain connects TRBV7-9 to TRBJ1-2; TRBD1 agrees at 9 bases. The CDR3 is 16 amino acids. J lost 4 bases, V lost 0 bases, and 6 bases had no gene match. CDR1 is SEHNR and CDR2 is FQNEAQ in the germline V gene (reference sequence). CDR3 in amino acids: CASSLAGTGKTYGYTF. In nucleotides, the CDR3 is TGTGCCAGCAGCTTAGCTGGGACAGGGAAGACCTATGGCTACACCTTC.

This clone was detected only a few times. The J gene is TRBJ1-2, the V gene TRBV5-6; TRBD1 might be the D (5 bases). The V end was cut by 2 bases, the J end by 7 bases, with 15 bases between. CDR1 is SGHDT and CDR2 is YYEEEE in the germline V gene. The length of the CDR3 is 14 residues. CDR3 loop: CASSFDTITGGYTF. CDR3 nucleotide sequence: TGTGCCAGCAGCTTTGACACCATCACAGGTGGCTACACCTTC. The whole variable domain, filled in from reference TRBV5-6 and TRBJ1-2, reads DAGVTQSPTHLIKTRGQQVTLRCSPKSGHDTVSWYQQALGQGPQFIFQYYEEEERQRGNFPDRFSGHQFPNYSSELNVNALLLGDSALYLCASSFDTITGGYTFGSGTRLTVV.

The CDR3 protein is CASSITTSPTTQHIQYF. DNA for the CDR3: TGTGCCAGTAGTATAACGACTAGCCCCACGACCCAACACATTCAGTACTTC. This chain uses TRBV19 with TRBJ2-4; TRBD2 aligns across 7 bases. Germline values: CDR1 LNHDA, CDR2 SQIVND (reference sequence). The CDR3 consists of 17 residues. J was trimmed by 8 bases and V by 2 bases; bases with no gene match: 15.

This rearrangement joins TRBV28 to TRBJ2-7; D uncertain. Per the germline V gene, CDR1 is MDHEN and CDR2 is SYDVKM. V lost 2 bases and J lost 3, with 5 bases in between. The CDR3 loop spans 12 amino acids. The CDR3 nucleotides are TGTGCCAGCAGTTTAAACGGCTACGAGCAGTACTTC. Encoded protein: CASSLNGYEQYF.

CDR3 coding DNA: TGTGCCAGCAGTCCTACAGGGTTAATCTACGAGCAGTACTTC. Translation: CASSPTGLIYEQYF. The rearrangement links TRBV28 to TRBJ2-7; tentative D call: TRBD1 (6 bases). The CDR3 runs to 14 residues. In germline, CDR1 is MDHEN, CDR2 SYDVKM. Trimming took off 5 bases at V and 3 bases at J, with 14 bases between the two ends.

The V and J genes are TRBV5-1 and TRBJ2-1; weak D call: TRBD2 (6 bases). CDR1 SGHRS and CDR2 YFSETQ come from the germline V gene. This CDR3 is 14 amino acids long. V was shortened by 0 bases and J by 10 bases, with 14 bases between the two germline ends. The CDR3: CASSLGEMRGEQFF. In DNA, the CDR3 is TGCGCCAGCAGCTTGGGGGAGATGCGGGGAGAGCAGTTCTTC.

The chain has TRBV7-2 and TRBJ1-4, with 9 bases matching TRBD1. V gave up 5 bases and J gave up 8 bases; unmatched junction bases: 6. This CDR3 has 14 residues. CDR1 is SGHTA and CDR2 is FQGNSA in the germline V gene. The CDR3, as DNA: TGTGCCAGCAGCATGGACAGGGGAAGGGAAAAACTGTTTTTT. Protein: CASSMDRGREKLFF.

The chain is built from TRBV12-3 or TRBV12-4 and TRBJ1-2; D gene ambiguous. The CDR3 loop spans 12 amino acids. The V and J ends lost 3 bases and 8 bases respectively, with 10 bases between them. The DNA for the CDR3 is TGTGCCAGCAGTTTTGGCGGGTACGGCTACACCTTC. Residues: CASSFGGYGYTF.